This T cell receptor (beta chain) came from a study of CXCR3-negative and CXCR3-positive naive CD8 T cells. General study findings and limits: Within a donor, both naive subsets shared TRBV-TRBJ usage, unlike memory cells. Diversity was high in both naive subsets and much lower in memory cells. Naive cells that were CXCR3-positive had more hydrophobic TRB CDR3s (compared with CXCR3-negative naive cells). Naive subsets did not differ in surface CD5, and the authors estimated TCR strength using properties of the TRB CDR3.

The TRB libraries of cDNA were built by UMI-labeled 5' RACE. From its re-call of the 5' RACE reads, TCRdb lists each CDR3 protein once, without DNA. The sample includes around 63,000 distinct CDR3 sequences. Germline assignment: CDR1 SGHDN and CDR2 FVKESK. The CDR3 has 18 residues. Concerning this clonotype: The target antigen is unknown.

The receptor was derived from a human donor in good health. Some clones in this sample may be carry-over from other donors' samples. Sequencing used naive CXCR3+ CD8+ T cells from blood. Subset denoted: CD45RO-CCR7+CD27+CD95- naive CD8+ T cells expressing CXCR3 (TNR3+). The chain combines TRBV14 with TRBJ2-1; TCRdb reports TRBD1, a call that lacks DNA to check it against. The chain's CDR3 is CASSQDQPGPNPYNEQFF.